The 13 T cell receptor beta chains below all came from one sample that was sequenced in a study of blood T cells in healthy people across ages. With a J-beta primer mix and a sample-barcoded 5' primer, a second PCR ran 7 to 11 cycles. TCRdb used MiXCR to reprocess the 5' RACE reads, holding one entry per CDR3 protein. Of hundreds of thousands of distinct CDR3 sequences listed, around 50% are singletons. The specimen was blood. The receptors were sampled from a woman older than 75 in good health.

This clonotype was seen more than once but under ten times. The chain uses TRBV5-1 and TRBJ2-3; TRBD2 matches 9 bases. CDR3 size: 17 residues. Per the germline V gene, CDR1 is SGHRS and CDR2 is YFSETQ. The V and J ends lost 0 bases and 6 bases, in that order; junction bases with no gene match: 11. The CDR3 DNA reads TGCGCCAGCAGCTTGGGGCTTAGCGGGAGCGCTATTGATACGCAGTATTTT. Its translation: CASSLGLSGSAIDTQYF.

This rearrangement joins TRBV5-4 to TRBJ2-1; D unclear. CDR1 is SGHNT and CDR2 is YYREEE in the germline V gene (reference sequence). V lost 0 bases and J lost 8, with 9 bases in between. The CDR3 consists of 13 residues. The CDR3 sequence is CASSLDRIYEQFF. The CDR3 nucleotides read TGTGCCAGCAGCTTGGATAGGATTTATGAGCAGTTCTTC.

This chain joins TRBV7-2 and TRBJ1-6; unclear D gene. The germline gives CDR1 SGHTA, CDR2 FQGNSA. The CDR3 is made up of 14 amino acids. V was pared by 2 bases and J by 6 bases, with 8 bases between. CDR3 bases: TGTGCCAGCAGCTTAACAAGGACTAATTCACCCCTCCACTTT. Residues: CASSLTRTNSPLHF.

There are a few counts of this clonotype. This chain joins TRBV24-1 and TRBJ2-1; either TRBD1 or TRBD2 may fit D (5 bases each). Germline CDR1 and CDR2: KGHDR and SFDVKD. Trimming pared 4 bases from V and 4 bases from J, leaving 19 bases between. The CDR3 length is 17 residues. The DNA for the CDR3 is TGTGCCACCAGTGAGGGTTCCTGGGGACCCCTGTACAATGAGCAGTTCTTC. Protein product: CATSEGSWGPLYNEQFF.

This clonotype occurred a few times. DNA of the CDR3: TGTGCCAGCAGCCAGCAACAGGGCCAGCCCCAGCATTTT. This gives the protein CASSQQQGQPQHF. The J gene is TRBJ1-5, the V gene TRBV3-1; D perhaps matches TRBD1 (6 bases). Trimming shortened V by 3 bases and J by 7 bases, and 10 bases separated the two germline ends. The CDR3 extends over 13 amino acids. Germline lookup yields CDR1 LGHDT and CDR2 YNNKEL (reference sequence).

There are a few counts of this clonotype. The chain has TRBV5-1 and TRBJ2-1; D might be TRBD1 (6 bases). The ends were cut back, 4 bases at V and 10 bases at J, with 15 bases in the middle. The CDR3 covers 13 residues. CDR1 and CDR2 (germline): SGHRS, YFSETQ. For the CDR3, the DNA is TGCGCCAGCAGCCTTCTGGACAGTTCCGAGCAGTTCTTC. Amino acid sequence: CASSLLDSSEQFF.

This chain links TRBV29-1 with TRBJ1-1, with TRBD1 matching 9 bases. V lost 5 bases, J lost 3 bases, and 7 bases stayed unmatched. This CDR3 is 14 amino acids long. CDR1 is SQVTM and CDR2 is ANQGSEA in the germline V gene. The CDR3, as DNA: TGCAGCGTTTTCCACCGGGACAGGGACACTGAAGCTTTCTTT. Protein: CSVFHRDRDTEAFF.

This clonotype was detected only a few times. V and J are TRBV20-1 and TRBJ2-3, with TRBD1 as a possible D gene (6 bases). This CDR3 comprises 12 residues. CDR1 DFQATT and CDR2 SNEGSKA come from the germline V gene (reference sequence). V lost 5 bases to trimming and J lost 7 bases, with 13 bases between them. This chain's CDR3 is CSAQGPPNTQYF. The CDR3 DNA follows: TGCAGTGCTCAGGGGCCTCCGAATACGCAGTATTTT.

The chain carries TRBV18 and TRBJ1-1; no clear D gene. Germline lookup yields CDR1 KGHSH and CDR2 LQKENI. Trimming stripped 2 bases from V and 6 bases from J, with 7 bases between. The CDR3 covers 12 residues. The CDR3 spells CASSPFEAEAFF. For the CDR3, the DNA is TGTGCCAGCTCACCATTTGAGGCTGAAGCTTTCTTT.

To note about this clonotype: This clone may be a read error of a much larger clone one base away. The rearrangement uses TRBV7-3 and TRBJ2-3, with 11 bases identical to TRBD2. The CDR3 has 15 amino acids. V gave up 5 bases and J gave up 8 bases; unmatched junction bases: 9. Per the germline V gene, CDR1 is SGHTA and CDR2 is FQGTGA. The CDR3 DNA reads TGTGCCAGCAGCCCTTCGGGACTAGCGGAATGTACGCAGTATTTT. As protein: CASSPSGLAECTQYF.

On this clonotype itself: A much bigger clone sits one base away, suggesting this may be a read error. The V and J genes are TRBV7-2 and TRBJ2-1, with a tentative D call TRBD2 (6 bases). The ends were cut back, 3 bases at V and 3 bases at J, with 12 bases in the middle. The CDR3 contains 15 residues. Germline V gene sequence: CDR1 SGHTA, CDR2 FQGNSA. CDR3 loop: CASSFIAGSYNEQFF. As DNA, the CDR3 is TGTGCCAGCAGCTTCATTGCGGGAAGCTACAATGAGCAGTTCTTC. Supplemented by reference TRBV7-2 and TRBJ2-1, the full variable domain reads GAGVSQSPSNKVTEKGKDVELRCDPISGHTALYWYRQSLGQGLEFLIYFQGNSAPDKSGLPSDRFSAERTGGSVSTLTIQRTQQEDSAVYLCASSFIAGSYNEQFFGPGTRLTVL.

Remarks on this clonotype: A much bigger clone sits one base away, suggesting this may be a read error. The chain couples TRBV5-1 to TRBJ2-3, with D tentatively TRBD2 (6 bases). Germline CDR1 reads SGHRS; CDR2 reads YFSETQ. V lost 4 bases, J lost 4 bases, and 13 bases lay in between. This CDR3 contains 14 residues. CDR3 protein: CASSVAGSPDTQYF. Written as DNA, the CDR3 is TGCGCCAGCAGCGTGGCCGGGAGCCCAGATACGCAGTATTTT.

This clonotype was seen once. This rearrangement joins TRBV29-1 to TRBJ1-2, with unresolved D. Germline V lookup: CDR1 SQVTM, CDR2 ANQGSEA. Trimming removed 5 bases at V and 11 bases at J, with 9 bases between. The CDR3 covers 9 residues. Here the CDR3 DNA reads TGCAGCGTTTTTCCCGATTACACCTTC. Its translation is CSVFPDYTF.